This note documents a single TCR beta chain sequence. The record originates from a study of blood T cell repertoires in COVID-19. Study as a whole: T cells, B-cell-depleted T cells, or PBMCs supplied cDNA or gDNA.

Germline CDR1 is SGDLS and CDR2 is YYNGEE. The CDR3 spans 17 residues. The junction had 9 bases not matched to a gene; V was cut back by 3 bases and J by 3 bases. Per the authors' pipeline: Reference gene primers were amplified, and this amplification served to estimate nucleated cell counts. Profiling relied on immunoSEQ multiplex PCR, and the TCRdb table lists in-frame clones only, not all of them. That table furnishes V, J and clone size, whereas the DNA furnished D and trimming. Of a few hundred thousand clones in the sample, about 88% were seen once. Sequences were obtained from PBMCs or T cells enriched from blood (not recorded which). The V call is TRBV9, the J call TRBJ1-2, with TRBD1 matching over 12 bases. This receptor was taken from a young woman who had recovered from COVID-19. The CDR3 reads CASSDRDRGRMDYGYTF. The CDR3 DNA reads as TGTGCCAGCAGCGACCGGGACAGGGGGCGGATGGACTATGGCTACACCTTC.